This T cell receptor beta chain is drawn from a study of T cells after yellow fever vaccination. As TCR cDNA was made by 5'RACE template switching, a universal primer site and UMIs were added. Each CDR3 protein is one row after TCRdb ran MiXCR on the 5' RACE reads. The sample shows 510,000 or so distinct CDR3 sequences, 15% to 20% of them seen only once. Unmatched junction bases numbered 4, after V lost 0 bases and J lost 0 bases. Germline V gives CDR1 SEHNR, CDR2 FQNEAQ (reference sequence). This CDR3 spans 17 amino acids. Here the sequenced sample was PBMCs, taken 15 days after the yellow fever booster vaccination. The clonotype comes from a man aged 25 to 40 who received the YFV17D yellow fever vaccine. This chain links TRBV7-9 with TRBJ2-1; TRBD2 agrees at 8 bases. CDR3 DNA: TGTGCCAGCAGCTTAGCTCCGGGAGGGAGCTCCTACAATGAGCAGTTCTTC. It encodes CASSLAPGGSSYNEQFF.